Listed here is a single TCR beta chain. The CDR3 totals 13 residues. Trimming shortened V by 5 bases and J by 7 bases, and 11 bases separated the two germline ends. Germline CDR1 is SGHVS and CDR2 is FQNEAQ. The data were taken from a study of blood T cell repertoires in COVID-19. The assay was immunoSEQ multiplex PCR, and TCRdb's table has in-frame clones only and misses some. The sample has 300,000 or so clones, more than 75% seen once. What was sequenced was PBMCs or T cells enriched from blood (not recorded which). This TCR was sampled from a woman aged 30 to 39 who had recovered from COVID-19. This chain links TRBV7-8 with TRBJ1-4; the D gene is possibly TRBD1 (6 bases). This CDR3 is CASSPRTVEKLFF. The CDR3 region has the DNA TGTGCCAGCAGCCCACGGACAGTTGAAAAACTGTTTTTT.